The T cell receptor beta chain described here comes from a study of cytomegalovirus exposure and HLA in healthy donors. Notes on this clone: Its antigen is not identified.

Germline trimming cut 4 bases from V and 4 bases from J; bases unmatched to any gene: 5. CDR3 size: 14 residues. The germline V gene has CDR1 LNHDA and CDR2 SQIVND (reference sequence). General study findings and limits: CMV antigen specificity was confirmed in vitro for three CMV-associated chains. The listing of 160 or so TCR beta chains classed them as cytomegalovirus-associated.

TCRdb's copy holds only in-frame clones and misses some; the assay was immunoSEQ multiplex PCR. Among about 190,000 clones listed, around four fifths were seen once. Sequencing input: PBMCs. The sequence was collected from a young man in good health and CMV-seropositive. This chain connects TRBV19 to TRBJ2-5; 8 nucleotides line up with TRBD1. The CDR3 sequence: CASSKQGGRETQYF. The CDR3 DNA follows: TGTGCCAGTAGTAAACAGGGGGGTCGAGAGACCCAGTACTTC.